A single sample is the source of the 8 T cell receptor beta chains below, sequenced in a study of T cells after yellow fever vaccination. MiXCR, run by TCRdb on the 5' RACE reads, gives a single entry per CDR3 protein. The sample lists 300,000 or so distinct CDR3 sequences, 6.5% to 8.5% seen once, with about a sixth in the top ten. The sample was PBMCs, taken more than 40 days after the first yellow fever vaccination. These receptors all come from a young man who received the YFV17D yellow fever vaccine.

This clonotype was seen only a few times. This chain uses TRBV20-1 with TRBJ2-7, with D maybe TRBD2 (6 bases). The CDR3 runs 15 residues. Germline assignment: CDR1 DFQATT and CDR2 SNEGSKA (reference sequence). V dropped 0 bases and J dropped 5 bases, with 17 bases sitting between them. The CDR3, as DNA: TGCAGTGCTAGAGATGGCCTGGGGGGAAGCCACGAGCAGTACTTC. Encoded protein: CSARDGLGGSHEQYF.

The table lists this clonotype with a few counts. V is TRBV15 and J is TRBJ1-1, with D unclear. The V gene's germline CDR1 is LNHNV and CDR2 YYDKDF (reference sequence). V was shortened by 0 bases and J by 5 bases, with 13 bases between the two germline ends. This CDR3 has 15 amino acids. The CDR3 loop is CATSREGWLGTEAFF. The CDR3 DNA reads TGTGCCACCAGCAGAGAGGGGTGGCTGGGGACTGAAGCTTTCTTT.

The chain recombines TRBV9 with TRBJ2-7; D is uncertain. There are 14 residues in the CDR3. The germline gives CDR1 SGDLS, CDR2 YYNGEE. Trimming cost V 0 bases and J 1 base, with 8 bases left between them. The CDR3 region has the DNA TGTGCCAGCAGCGTAGGGGTCAGTTCCTACGAGCAGTACTTC. Its translation is CASSVGVSSYEQYF.

This clonotype was found a few times. This rearrangement joins TRBV4-1 to TRBJ1-4; D unclear. CDR1 and CDR2 (germline): MGHRA, YSYEKL. CDR3 length equals 15 residues. V was shortened by 0 bases and J by 4 bases, with 9 bases between the two germline ends. CDR3 DNA sequence: TGCGCCAGCAGCCAAGATAGGAAGATTAATGAAAAACTGTTTTTT. Translating it yields CASSQDRKINEKLFF.

CDR3 sequence: CASSLSVAGAGPGYNEQFF. The CDR3 DNA reads as TGTGCCAGCAGCTTATCCGTAGCGGGGGCCGGACCAGGGTACAATGAGCAGTTCTTC. The chain employs TRBV11-1 and TRBJ2-1; 9 bases line up with TRBD2. Trimming removed 2 bases from V and 4 bases from J; junction bases left unmatched: 15. CDR3 length equals 19 residues. The germline CDR1 and CDR2 sequences are SGHAT and FQDESV (reference sequence).

The chain uses TRBV29-1 and TRBJ2-3; TRBD2 is a possible D gene (5 bases). Germline V gene data show CDR1 as SQVTM and CDR2 as ANQGSEA. The CDR3 length is 13 residues. V lost 8 bases to trimming and J lost 6 bases, with 18 bases between them. CDR3 DNA sequence: TGCAGCTATCAGTCCGGACTTGGGGATACGCAGTATTTT. This encodes CSYQSGLGDTQYF.

This clonotype occurred a few times. V and J are TRBV29-1 and TRBJ1-2; 7 bases line up with TRBD1. Germline V CDR1 and CDR2: SQVTM, ANQGSEA. V lost 1 base to trimming and J lost 4 bases; unmatched junction nucleotides: 3. There are 13 residues in the CDR3. CDR3 sequence reads: CSVEATGFYGYTF. CDR3 coding DNA: TGCAGCGTTGAAGCGACAGGGTTCTATGGCTACACCTTC.

This clonotype occurred many times. V gene TRBV27 combines with J gene TRBJ1-1, with 7 bases identical to TRBD1. This CDR3 comprises 12 residues. In germline, CDR1 is MNHEY, CDR2 SMNVEV (reference sequence). The junction had 3 bases not matched to a gene; V was cut back by 6 bases and J by 5 bases. The CDR3 bases are TGTGCCAGCAGGACAGGGAGTACTGAAGCTTTCTTT. The encoded protein is CASRTGSTEAFF.